The present TCR beta chain was sequenced within a study of cytomegalovirus exposure and HLA in healthy donors. The V end was cut by 0 bases, the J end by 2 bases, with 10 bases between. The CDR3 is 15 amino acids. CDR1 and CDR2 from the germline V gene are MNHNY and SVGAGI (reference sequence). PCR employed 60 Vbeta and 13 Jbeta primers. Sequenced by immunoSEQ multiplex PCR; TCRdb stores in-frame clones only, minus some. The repertoire holds approximately 150,000 clones, more than 60% seen once, with around 1.5% in the top ten. This clone was recorded once. What it recognizes is unknown. Study-level points and caveats: Analyses of presence and absence presupposed an approximately uniform sequencing depth across donors. In a later analysis, an Asian-associated ancestry cluster reportedly showed fewer N-insertions than the approximately 700-donor mean.

The sequencing sample was made of PBMCs. This chain joins TRBV6-6 and TRBJ1-2, with a possible D match to TRBD1 (5 bases). The source is a female donor in good health and CMV-seronegative. The CDR3 DNA reads TGTGCCAGCAGTTACTCGAGGGGAGGGAACTATGGCTACACCTTC. It codes for CASSYSRGGNYGYTF.